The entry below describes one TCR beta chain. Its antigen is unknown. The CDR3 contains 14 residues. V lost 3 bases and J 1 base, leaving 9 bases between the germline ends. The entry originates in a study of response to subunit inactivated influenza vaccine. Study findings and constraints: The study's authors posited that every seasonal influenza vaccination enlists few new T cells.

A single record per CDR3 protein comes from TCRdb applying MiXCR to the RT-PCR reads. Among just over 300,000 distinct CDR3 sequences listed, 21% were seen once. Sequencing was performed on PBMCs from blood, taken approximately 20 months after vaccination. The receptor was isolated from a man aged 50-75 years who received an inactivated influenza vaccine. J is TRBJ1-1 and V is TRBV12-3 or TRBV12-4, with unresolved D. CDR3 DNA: TGTGCCAGCAGTTTTTTAAAGGGGAACACTGAAGCTTTCTTT. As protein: CASSFLKGNTEAFF.